Reported below is one T cell receptor (beta chain). The antigen remains unidentified. These data come from a study of regulatory T cells in long-lasting Graves disease. Study details: Antithyroid drugs had been taken under 3 months by newly diagnosed Graves' patients. Points from the study as a whole: When disease was persistent, TRBV28, TRBJ1-2 and TRBJ2-5 were the favored segments. Investigators studied peripheral blood only, not thyroid tissue.

Time point specified: newly diagnosed GD, antithyroid drugs for less than 3 months. PBMC-extracted RNA yielded the TCR library. V gave up 1 base and J gave up 4 bases, with 23 bases separating them. There are 17 residues in the CDR3. Germline V gives CDR1 DFQATT, CDR2 SNEGSKA (reference sequence). Sequencing libraries for TCR beta were prepared with iRepertoire HTBI primers and Arm-PCR of CDR3 regions. TCRdb ran MiXCR on the multiplex PCR reads and lists one entry per CDR3 protein. The table records around 360,000 distinct CDR3 sequences, under 20% of them present only once. The same specimen was also included in a second study, on T cells in Graves' hyperthyroidism and ophthalmopathy. From that paper: Among clonotypes expanded in thyroid above 0.001, most were also found in blood.

The TCR was taken from a woman aged 18-29 years with Graves disease. Here the sequenced sample was peripheral blood mononuclear cells (PBMCs), taken at new diagnosis, from a patient treated with antithyroid drugs. The V call is TRBV20-1, the J call TRBJ2-7; a weak D match, TRBD2 (6 bases). CDR3 bases: TGCAGTGCTAGAGCACCTGGGACTGGCAAACCGGCGTACGAGCAGTACTTC. Its protein is CSARAPGTGKPAYEQYF.